This T cell receptor beta chain was obtained from a study of PD-1 blockade in classical Hodgkin lymphoma. Whole-study findings and limits: A significant rise in TCR diversity by C4D1 was seen for CD4+ but not CD8+ cells. A reduction in baseline TCR diversity was reportedly seen in newly diagnosed patients relative to healthy donors. Repertoire differences lack defined causes, possibly disease activity or prior therapy. The diversity seen at baseline in complete responders resembled that of newly diagnosed patients.

The time point denotes: cycle 4 day 1 (C4D1), after less than 7 weeks of nivolumab. Relapses following autologous stem cell transplantation were seen in all patients, with brentuximab vedotin exposure varying. A note on this clone: What it binds is unknown.

Assay used: immunoSEQ multiplex PCR; TCRdb lists only in-frame clones, some missing. The repertoire holds tens of thousands of clones, with around 89% as singletons. The CDR3 extends over 17 amino acids. Looked up from germline, CDR1 is SGHRS and CDR2 is YFSETQ. Trimming pared 3 bases from V and 0 bases from J, leaving 13 bases between. Sequenced here: peripheral blood mononuclear cells (PBMCs), sampled before the fourth cycle of nivolumab. The TCR sequence derives from a human donor with classical Hodgkin lymphoma. This chain links TRBV5-1 with TRBJ2-6, with D perhaps matching TRBD2 (5 bases). The CDR3 is CASSWTQSRSGANVLTF. CDR3 nucleotide sequence: TGCGCCAGCAGCTGGACTCAAAGTCGCTCTGGGGCCAACGTCCTGACTTTC.